These T cell receptor beta chains were read from a single sample in a study of T-cell memory formation after mild COVID-19. A single record per CDR3 protein comes from TCRdb applying MiXCR to the 5' RACE reads. The data contain 390,000 or so distinct CDR3 sequences, about a sixth of them singletons. Sequencing input: PBMCs or a T cell subset sorted from them (not recorded which). Every receptor here comes from a man aged 18 to 35 who had mild COVID-19 (a few samples of this study predate the infection). Cell type and time point are not known. Each CDR3 is given with its conserved first and last residue. The D gene is left open where the match is weak. Size is omitted from some rows. Given values are once, few, many or a class for expanded clones.

length,D,J,size,V,CDR3,DNA
13,NA,TRBJ2-7,NA,TRBV12-3/TRBV12-4,CASSPYISYEQYF,TGTGCCAGCAGCCCATATATCTCCTACGAGCAGTACTTC
19,TRBD2,TRBJ2-3,NA,TRBV7-6,CASSFGTSGNLRGTDTQYF,TGTGCCAGCAGCTTTGGGACTAGCGGGAACCTACGGGGCACAGATACGCAGTATTTT
14,TRBD1,TRBJ1-5,NA,TRBV7-2,CASSLGQQNQPQHF,TGTGCCAGCAGCTTGGGACAGCAAAATCAGCCCCAGCATTTT
12,NA,TRBJ2-5,NA,TRBV4-1,CASSQGDETQYF,TGCGCCAGCAGCCAAGGGGACGAGACCCAGTACTTC
14,NA,TRBJ1-1,few,TRBV7-6,CASSLAPGGLEAFF,TGTGCCAGCAGCTTAGCCCCGGGGGGCCTTGAAGCTTTCTTT
12,NA,TRBJ1-4,NA,TRBV7-9,CASSLTREKLFF,TGTGCCAGCAGCTTAACGCGTGAAAAACTGTTTTTT
14,TRBD1,TRBJ1-2,few,TRBV7-2,CASRPWDRPYGYTF,TGTGCCAGCAGACCCTGGGACAGACCATATGGCTACACCTTC
17,TRBD2,TRBJ2-7,many,TRBV6-6,CASSYHQRGPGGDEQYF,TGTGCCAGCAGTTACCACCAGCGGGGGCCCGGTGGTGACGAGCAGTACTTC
13,NA,TRBJ1-3,few,TRBV12-3/TRBV12-4,CASLAGAGNTIYF,TGTGCCAGCCTCGCGGGGGCTGGAAACACCATATATTTT
16,TRBD1,TRBJ1-3,NA,TRBV29-1,CSVTGTAYDSGNTIYF,TGCAGCGTCACCGGGACAGCCTACGACTCTGGAAACACCATATATTTT
16,TRBD1,TRBJ2-5,NA,TRBV5-1,CASSFTGGSVQETQYF,TGCGCCAGCAGCTTCACAGGGGGATCGGTACAAGAGACCCAGTACTTC